This T cell receptor (beta chain) was recovered during a study of blood T cell repertoires in COVID-19 (dated by TCRdb to the early 2020s). With regard to the full study: Samples from collaborators originated in the United States, Italy and Spain and spanned both the acute and convalescent phases of COVID-19. The prospective study material was composed of cDNA or gDNA derived from T cells, B-cell-depleted T cells, or PBMCs. The dataset comprised deeply sampled blood TCRbeta repertoires from subjects exposed to, actively infected with, or recovered from COVID-19. The repertoires were released in a freely available public database meant as a resource for research on the immune response to SARS-CoV-2. Samples were obtained from the ongoing ImmuneRACE study (first 160 participants) and from some 1,300 subjects provided by 6 global collaborators. The sample metadata nearly always contained a de-identified subject ID, COVID-19 status, age in years and sex. Where available, HLA class I and class II types were obtained from metadata supplied by the sample provider rather than from assay-based typing. The paper's findings and limits, for the study overall: Clinical and demographic metadata were provided uncurated, with the amount varying by source and participant.

The immunoSEQ Assay, a bias-controlled multiplex PCR, was used to amplify TCRbeta CDR3 regions from genomic DNA. As for the original processing: Within the assay, amplification of reference gene primers was used to estimate how many nucleated cells each sample contained. To quantify the absolute abundance of each unique TCRbeta CDR3 rearrangement, sequence reads were collapsed and filtered. For each sample, productive Simpson clonality was calculated as the square root of Simpson's diversity index over productive rearrangements. Not all clones reach the TCRdb copy of this immuneACCESS table, which keeps in-frame sequences only. Checked studies attribute under half of the gap to unresolved V genes and leave the rest unexplained. V, J and clone size reflect that table, while D and trimming were determined from the DNA. The sample profile shows roughly 260,000 clones; approximately 85% of them were found once. The ten largest clones capture over 1.5% of the sample.

Participants in the prospective study were enrolled through a virtual design, were aged roughly 18 to 100 years, and lived in roughly 26 United States geographic areas. In the prospective study, cohorts were assigned on the basis of participant-reported clinical history obtained from a screening survey and a study questionnaire. Recovered participants in ImmuneRACE Cohort 3 were defined by two consecutive negative NP/OP PCR tests, clearance by a healthcare professional, or resolution of symptoms. Each participant in the prospective study had whole blood, serum and a nasopharyngeal or oropharyngeal swab collected by mobile phlebotomists. Over a roughly 2-month period, participants in the prospective study had the option of providing additional blood draws and questionnaires. Prospective study blood samples were shipped either frozen or at room temperature before DNA extraction. A note on this clone: It has no known antigen specificity. Base qualities are missing; no much larger clone stands one base away.

The receptor comes from a woman aged 50 to 60 who had recovered from COVID-19. Sequences were obtained from PBMCs or T cells enriched from blood (not recorded which).

The CDR3 loop reads CASSHSPGLAYEQYF. The DNA is TGTGCCAGCAGCCATTCCCCGGGACTAGCCTACGAGCAGTACTTC. This receptor chain uses TRBV7-2 and TRBJ2-7; 8 bases in the junction line up with TRBD2. The cysteine opens and the phenylalanine closes a CDR3 of 15 amino acids. Left in the record is the CDR3 DNA by itself, 45 bases read in frame from the first base. Compared with germline, V lacks 5 bases and J lacks 2 bases; bases without a gene match: 8. Looking up the germline V gene yields CDR1 SGHTA and CDR2 FQGNSA. With the portions outside the CDR3 filled from the reference TRBV7-2 and TRBJ2-7 genes, the complete variable region becomes GAGVSQSPSNKVTEKGKDVELRCDPISGHTALYWYRQSLGQGLEFLIYFQGNSAPDKSGLPSDRFSAERTGGSVSTLTIQRTQQEDSAVYLCASSHSPGLAYEQYFGPGTRLTVT.